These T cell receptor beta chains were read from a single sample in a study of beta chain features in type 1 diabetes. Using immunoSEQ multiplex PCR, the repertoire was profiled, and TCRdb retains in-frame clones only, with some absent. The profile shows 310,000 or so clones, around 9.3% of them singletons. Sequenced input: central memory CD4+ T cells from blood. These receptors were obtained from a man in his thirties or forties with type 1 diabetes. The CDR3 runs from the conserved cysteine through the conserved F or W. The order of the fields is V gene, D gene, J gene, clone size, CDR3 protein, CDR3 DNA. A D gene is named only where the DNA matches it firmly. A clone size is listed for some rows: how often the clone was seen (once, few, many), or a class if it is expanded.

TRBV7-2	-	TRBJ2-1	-	CASSLVGVRGNEQFF	TGTGCCAGCAGCTTAGTAGGTGTGAGGGGCAATGAGCAGTTCTTC
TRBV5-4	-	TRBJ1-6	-	CASSFSFGDSPLHF	TGTGCCAGCAGCTTCTCATTCGGGGATTCACCCCTCCACTTT
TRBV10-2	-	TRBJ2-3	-	CASSFVESDTQYF	TGCGCCAGCAGCTTCGTAGAGTCAGATACGCAGTATTTT
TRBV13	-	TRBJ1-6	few	CASSLRAATSNSPLHF	TGTGCCAGCAGCTTAAGGGCAGCCACGTCTAATTCACCCCTCCACTTT
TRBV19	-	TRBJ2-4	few	CASSIVGERAKNIQYF	TGTGCCAGTAGTATAGTCGGGGAGCGGGCCAAAAACATTCAGTACTTC
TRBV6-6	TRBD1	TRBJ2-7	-	CASSMDRISYEQYF	TGTGCCAGCAGCATGGACAGGATCTCCTACGAGCAGTACTTC
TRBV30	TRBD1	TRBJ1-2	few	CAWSALTGVYYGYTF	TGTGCCTGGAGTGCCCTCACAGGGGTGTACTATGGCTACACCTTC
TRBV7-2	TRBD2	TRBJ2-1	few	CASSLAPSGGAYEQFF	TGTGCCAGCAGCTTAGCGCCCAGCGGGGGGGCGTATGAGCAGTTCTTC
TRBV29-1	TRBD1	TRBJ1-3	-	CSVEEGASGNTIYF	TGCAGCGTTGAGGAGGGGGCGAGCGGAAACACCATATATTTT
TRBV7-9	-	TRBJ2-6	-	CASSFAGANVLTF	TGTGCCAGCAGCTTCGCAGGGGCCAACGTCCTGACTTTC
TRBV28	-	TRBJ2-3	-	CASFSRTDTQYF	TGTGCCAGCTTCAGTCGGACAGATACGCAGTATTTT
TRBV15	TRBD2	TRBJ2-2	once	CATSGGMTGTSLSGELFF	TGTGCCACCAGCGGGGGTATGACTGGGACTAGCTTAAGCGGGGAGCTGTTTTTT
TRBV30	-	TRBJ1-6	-	CAWTGRGGSYNSPLHF	TGTGCCTGGACCGGACGGGGCGGCTCCTATAATTCACCCCTCCACTTT
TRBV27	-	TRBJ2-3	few	CASSLKYSLVPTDTQYF	TGTGCCAGCAGTTTAAAGTATTCTTTAGTACCCACAGATACGCAGTATTTT
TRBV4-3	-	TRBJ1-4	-	CASSQEAGLNEKLFF	TGCGCCAGCAGCCAAGAGGCAGGCCTTAATGAAAAACTGTTTTTT
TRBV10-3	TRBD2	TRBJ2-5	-	CAISGGLAGASQETQYF	TGTGCCATCAGTGGGGGACTAGCGGGGGCCTCTCAAGAGACCCAGTACTTC
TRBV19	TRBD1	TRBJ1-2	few	CASSDTGGASYGYTF	TGTGCCAGTAGCGACACAGGGGGCGCCTCCTATGGCTACACCTTC
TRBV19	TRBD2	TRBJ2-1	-	CASSPASGAYNEQFF	TGTGCCAGTAGCCCGGCTAGCGGGGCCTACAATGAGCAGTTCTTC
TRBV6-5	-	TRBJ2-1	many	CASSYDVQGPSNEQFF	TGTGCCAGCAGTTATGATGTACAGGGCCCATCGAATGAGCAGTTCTTC
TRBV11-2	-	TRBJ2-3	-	CASSQSTATDTQYF	TGTGCCAGCAGCCAATCGACAGCAACAGATACGCAGTATTTT
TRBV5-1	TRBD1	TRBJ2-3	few	CASSLEGQSTDTQYF	TGCGCCAGCAGCTTGGAGGGACAGAGCACAGATACGCAGTATTTT
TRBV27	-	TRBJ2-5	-	CASSLSKGGTQYF	TGTGCCAGCAGTTTATCGAAGGGGGGGACCCAGTACTTC
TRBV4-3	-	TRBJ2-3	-	CASSQEGRGADTQYF	TGCGCCAGCAGCCAAGAGGGCCGGGGGGCGGATACGCAGTATTTT
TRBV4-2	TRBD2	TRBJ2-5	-	CASSWTSGGLETQYF	TGTGCCAGCAGCTGGACTAGCGGGGGTTTGGAGACCCAGTACTTC
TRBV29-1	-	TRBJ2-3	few	CSVLIGGTDTQYF	TGCAGCGTTTTAATAGGGGGCACAGATACGCAGTATTTT
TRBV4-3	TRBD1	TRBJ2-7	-	CASSPWTGEREQYF	TGCGCCAGCAGCCCCTGGACAGGGGAGCGCGAGCAGTACTTC
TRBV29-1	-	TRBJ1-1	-	CSVGARTPQGTEAFF	TGCAGCGTTGGGGCCCGGACCCCGCAGGGCACTGAAGCTTTCTTT
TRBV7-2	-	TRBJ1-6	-	CASSLVGRADNSPLHF	TGTGCCAGCAGCTTAGTGGGTAGGGCCGATAATTCACCCCTCCACTTT
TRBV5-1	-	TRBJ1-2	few	CASSLEGLNYGYTF	TGCGCCAGCAGCTTGGAGGGCCTAAACTATGGCTACACCTTC
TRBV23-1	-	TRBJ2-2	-	CASSQLRRGRTGELFF	TGCGCCAGCAGTCAATTGAGGAGGGGTAGGACCGGGGAGCTGTTTTTT
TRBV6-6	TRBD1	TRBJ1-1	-	CASSNRGLDTEAFF	TGTGCCAGCAGTAACAGGGGGCTCGACACTGAAGCTTTCTTT
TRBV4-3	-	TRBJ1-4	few	CASSQVERGMGEKLFF	TGCGCCAGCAGCCAAGTCGAACGAGGGATGGGGGAAAAACTGTTTTTT
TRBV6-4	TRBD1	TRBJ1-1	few	CASSDGTGGAYTEAFF	TGTGCCAGCAGTGACGGGACAGGGGGCGCGTACACTGAAGCTTTCTTT
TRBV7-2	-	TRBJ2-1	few	CASSSPTGARSYNEQFF	TGTGCCAGCAGCTCTCCTACGGGGGCCAGGTCCTACAATGAGCAGTTCTTC
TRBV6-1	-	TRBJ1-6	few	CASREGSSVEISPLHF	TGTGCCAGCAGGGAAGGTTCGTCGGTGGAAATTTCACCCCTCCACTTT
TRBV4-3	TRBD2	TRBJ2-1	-	CASSRFTSGGDSYNEQFF	TGCGCCAGCAGCCGATTCACTAGCGGGGGGGACTCCTACAATGAGCAGTTCTTC
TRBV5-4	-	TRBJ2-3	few	CASSLLGEDTQYF	TGTGCCAGCAGTTTACTGGGTGAGGATACGCAGTATTTT
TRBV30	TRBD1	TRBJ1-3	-	CAWNTGGSSGNTIYF	TGTGCCTGGAATACAGGGGGTAGTTCTGGAAACACCATATATTTT
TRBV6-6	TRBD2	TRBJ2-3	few	CASSELAGWADTQYF	TGTGCCAGCAGCGAACTAGCGGGGTGGGCAGATACGCAGTATTTT
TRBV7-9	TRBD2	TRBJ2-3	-	CASSYGTSGGQADTQYF	TGTGCCAGCAGCTACGGGACTAGCGGGGGGCAAGCAGATACGCAGTATTTT